This TCR beta chain comes out of a study of T cell responses to AZD1222 COVID-19 vaccine. The overall study: Analyses pooled second doses at about 4 or about 12 weeks. Broader study findings: White British people made up most donors, females outnumbered males, and clonal diversity was possibly underestimated.

This CDR3 contains 17 residues. J was trimmed by 5 bases and V by 2 bases; bases with no gene match: 10. Germline CDR1 reads SGHTA; CDR2 reads FQGNSA. As regards this clone: Its antigen is undetermined.

Libraries were prepared by immunoSEQ multiplex PCR; TCRdb keeps only in-frame clonotypes and omits some of them. The sample records around 150,000 clones, over 90% being singletons. The gene calls are TRBV7-2 and TRBJ2-3; 10 bases align to TRBD2. The sample consisted of peripheral blood, taken on day 0 of AZD1222 vaccination. The source of this sequence is an adult in good health. The CDR3 sequence is CASSLNGAGGRQDTQYF. Written as DNA, the CDR3 is TGTGCCAGCAGCTTAAATGGAGCGGGAGGGCGACAAGATACGCAGTATTTT.